This T cell receptor beta chain emerged from a study of tissue T cells after allogeneic stem cell transplantation. Study-wide findings and caveats: Motif-based clustering found tissue-specific repertoire signatures shared across patients, though few clones were shared. This small cohort was clinically heterogeneous, and sampling depth was a limitation.

V was pared by 3 bases and J by 0 bases, with 11 bases between. The CDR3 contains 15 residues. Germline V gives CDR1 NNHNN, CDR2 SYGAGS (reference sequence). Some clones are missing from TCRdb's copy, which holds only in-frame ones; the method was immunoSEQ multiplex PCR. Among around 50,000 clones listed, 65% to 85% were seen once. As to this clone: Its antigen is unknown. Each gene name is a mouse one. The read terminates 1 residue ahead of where the CDR3 ends, so the germline J gene completes it.

The TCR originated in a pool of C57BL/6 mice in good health. This chain uses TRBV13-2 with TRBJ2-5, with D possibly being TRBD1 or TRBD2 (5 bases each). The sequenced material came from sorted cells pooled from one or two spleens. CDR3 loop: CASGVDRDNQDTQYF. The CDR3 DNA, read in part, is TGTGCCAGCGGTGTGGACCGGGACAACCAAGACACCCAGTAC.